This TCR beta chain was captured in a study of T cells in Graves' hyperthyroidism and ophthalmopathy. General study points: Ophthalmopathy stood apart from stable hyperthyroidism in a 13 V-J model.

Germline V gene lookup returns CDR1 MGHDK and CDR2 SYGVNS. The CDR3 extends over 12 amino acids. Trimming took off 6 bases at V and 9 bases at J, with 12 bases between the two ends. Amplification targeted TCR beta CDR3 regions from RNA transcripts. First-round RT-PCR targeting the TCR CDR3 was performed with the HTBI primer set. TCRdb reprocessed the multiplex PCR reads with MiXCR, giving one entry per CDR3 protein. The sample consists of around 500,000 distinct CDR3 sequences, about 16% of them appearing once. Patients with uncontrolled infections, other autoimmune diseases, pregnancy or lactation were excluded. Details on this clonotype: Antigen specificity is unknown.

This receptor was obtained from a woman between 25 and 40 years old with Graves' ophthalmopathy. The rearrangement links TRBV25-1 to TRBJ2-1, with D possibly TRBD1 on 5 matching bases. The sample taken for sequencing was blood. The CDR3 protein is CASRDDSREQFF. CDR3 nucleotide sequence: TGTGCCAGCAGGGACGACAGTCGTGAGCAGTTCTTC. Filled out from reference TRBV25-1 and TRBJ2-1, the complete variable domain reads EADIYQTPRYLVIGTGKKITLECSQTMGHDKMYWYQQDPGMELHLIHYSYGVNSTEKGDLSSESTVSRIRTEHFPLTLESARPSHTSQYLCASRDDSREQFFGPGTRLTVL.